This T cell receptor (beta chain) was recovered during a study of T cell responses to AZD1222 COVID-19 vaccine. Sequenced by immunoSEQ multiplex PCR; TCRdb stores in-frame clones only, minus some. This table holds approximately 150,000 clones, under 95% found once. Trimming took off 5 bases at V and 3 bases at J, with 11 bases between the two ends. The CDR3 sequence is 13 residues long. This chain joins TRBV12-3 or TRBV12-4 and TRBJ2-7, with D possibly TRBD1 on 6 matching bases. The receptor's source is an adult who received the AZD1222 COVID-19 vaccine. The sequencing here drew on peripheral blood, taken 28 days after the second AZD1222 dose. CDR3 in amino acids: CASSPQDSYEQYF. The CDR3 coding sequence is TGTGCCAGCAGTCCCCAGGACAGCTACGAGCAGTACTTC.